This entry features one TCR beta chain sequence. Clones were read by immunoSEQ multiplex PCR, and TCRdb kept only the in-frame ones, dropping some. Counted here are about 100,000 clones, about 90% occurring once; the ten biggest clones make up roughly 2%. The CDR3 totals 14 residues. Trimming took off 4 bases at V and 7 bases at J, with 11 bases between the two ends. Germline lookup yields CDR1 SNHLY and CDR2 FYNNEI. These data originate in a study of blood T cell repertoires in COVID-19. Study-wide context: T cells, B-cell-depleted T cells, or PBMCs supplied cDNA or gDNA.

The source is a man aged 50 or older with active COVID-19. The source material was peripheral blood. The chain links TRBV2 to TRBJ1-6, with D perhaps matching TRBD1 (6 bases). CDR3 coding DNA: TGTGCCAGCAGTGCAACAGGGAACAATTCACCCCTCCACTTT. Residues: CASSATGNNSPLHF.